This T cell receptor beta chain is drawn from a study of blood T cell repertoires in COVID-19. Study information: Acute-phase and convalescent COVID-19 samples originated in the United States, Italy and Spain.

Authors' processing steps: Estimates of nucleated cell counts were drawn from the amplification of reference gene primers. Profiling relied on immunoSEQ multiplex PCR, and the TCRdb table lists in-frame clones only, not all of them. The V and J calls and clone size come from that table; D and trimming were worked out from the DNA. Among 65,000 to 95,000 clones listed, around nine tenths were seen once. The CDR3 totals 14 residues. Germline V gene data show CDR1 as MNHEY and CDR2 as SMNVEV (reference sequence). The trim removed 8 bases at V and 8 bases at J, leaving 9 bases unmatched. What was sequenced was peripheral blood. The chain couples TRBV27 to TRBJ1-4; TRBD1 agrees at 9 bases. The clonotype comes from a man aged 25-40 years with acute or convalescent COVID-19. This chain's CDR3 is CASGTQGAFEKLFF. As DNA, the CDR3 is TGTGCCAGCGGGACACAGGGGGCCTTCGAAAAACTGTTTTTT.